The entry that follows covers one T cell receptor (beta chain) sequence. Its antigen is not known. The source of the sample is a study of T cells after yellow fever vaccination. Whole-study findings and limits: CD4 and CD8 compartments shared a small share of clonotypes.

There are 12 residues in the CDR3. Germline V gene data show CDR1 as MNHEY and CDR2 as SMNVEV (reference sequence). V lost 5 bases to trimming and J lost 10 bases, with 13 bases between them. Researchers made TCR cDNA using 5'RACE template switching, and this step added a universal primer site and UMIs. TCRdb ran MiXCR on the 5' RACE reads and lists one entry per CDR3 protein. The sample has roughly 500,000 distinct CDR3 sequences; less than 20% are singletons. The source was PBMCs, collected 15 days after the yellow fever booster vaccination. The receptor was isolated from a man aged 25 to 40 who received the YFV17D yellow fever vaccine. The chain recombines TRBV27 with TRBJ2-3; D is unclear. The CDR3 loop reads CASSPHAVAQYF. The DNA for the CDR3 is TGTGCCAGCAGTCCCCACGCCGTGGCGCAGTATTTT.